This TCR beta chain was documented in a study of shared clonotypes between healthy human individuals. Over several immunoSEQ plates, each subset's genomic DNA was distributed in even portions. Measured with immunoSEQ multiplex PCR; TCRdb has only the in-frame clones, and not every one. The sample lists fewer than 600,000 clones, 70% to 80% occurring once. Trimming took 5 bases from V and 3 from J; bases not matched to a gene: 8. The CDR3 has 15 amino acids. Germline CDR1 reads MNHNY; CDR2 reads SVGAGI (reference sequence). Sequences were obtained from PBMCs. The gene calls are TRBV6-6 and TRBJ2-7; TRBD1 matches at 9 bases. The clonotype was recovered from a woman aged 40 to 50 in good health. Some clones in this sample may be carry-over from other donors' samples. Written as DNA, the CDR3 is TGTGCCAGCAGTCGGACCGGGACAGGGTTCTACGAGCAGTACTTC. It translates to CASSRTGTGFYEQYF.